This T cell receptor (beta chain) emerged from a study of OX40 agonist ivuxolimab in advanced cancers. Study-level information: Every 2 weeks, patients got intravenous ivuxolimab at one of six dose levels (0.01-10 mg/kg).

The V end lost 5 bases, the J end lost 5 bases, and 9 bases lay between the germline ends. Germline CDR1 reads MDHEN; CDR2 reads SYDVKM. This CDR3 has 13 residues. Study results and caveats: By week 6 at 0.1 to 3.0 mg/kg, blood CD4+ and CD8+ T cells had expanded clonally. Relative to CD4+ cells, CD8+ T cells on average had more expanded clones.

Autoimmune disease history or systemic immunosuppression was exclusionary. In this sample, this clone turned up once. Its antigen is currently unknown. TCRdb's table, derived via immunoSEQ multiplex PCR, lists solely in-frame clones and lacks some. This table holds some 81,000 clones, 80% to 90% found once. The TCR comes from an adult with an advanced solid tumor such as melanoma, head and neck, liver or kidney cancer. V usage is TRBV28 and J usage is TRBJ1-4; D gene ambiguous. This specimen was CD4+ or CD8+ T cells sorted from blood, taken in a trial of the OX40 agonist ivuxolimab. CDR3 region: CASSPYLNEKLFF. CDR3 sequence (DNA): TGTGCCAGCAGTCCCTATTTGAATGAAAAACTGTTTTTT.